This T cell receptor beta chain is drawn from a study of blood T cell repertoires in COVID-19. At the level of the study: Whether acute or convalescent, the COVID-19 samples came from the United States, Italy and Spain. T cells, B-cell-depleted T cells, or PBMCs supplied cDNA or gDNA.

V trimming: 1 base; J trimming: 4 bases; junction bases outside the gene matches: 8. Germline V gene sequence: CDR1 SGHNT, CDR2 YYREEE (reference sequence). The CDR3 covers 16 residues. Original analysis: Amplification from reference gene primers served as the basis for estimated nucleated cell counts. Some clones are missing from TCRdb's copy, which holds only in-frame ones; the method was immunoSEQ multiplex PCR. The DNA gave D and trimming, while V, J and clone size come from that table. The top ten hold under 5% of the sample, which has some 130,000 clones, about four fifths seen once. The sequence derives from a woman older than 75 with acute or convalescent COVID-19. Material: peripheral blood. The chain employs TRBV5-4 and TRBJ1-2; the match to TRBD1 covers 9 bases. The chain's CDR3 is CASSLSKTGGAYGYTF. The CDR3 nucleotides are TGTGCCAGCAGCTTGAGTAAAACAGGGGGCGCCTATGGCTACACCTTC.